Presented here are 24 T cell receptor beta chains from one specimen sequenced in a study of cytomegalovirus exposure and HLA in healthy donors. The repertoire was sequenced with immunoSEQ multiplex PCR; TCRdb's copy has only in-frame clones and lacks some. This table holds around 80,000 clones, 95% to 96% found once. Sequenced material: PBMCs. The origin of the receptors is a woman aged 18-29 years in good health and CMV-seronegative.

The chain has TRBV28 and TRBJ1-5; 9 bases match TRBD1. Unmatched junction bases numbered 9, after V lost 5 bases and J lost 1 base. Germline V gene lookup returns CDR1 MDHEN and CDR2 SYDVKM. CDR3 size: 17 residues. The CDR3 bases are TGTGCCAGCAGTCCCGGGACAGGGTTCGTGAGCAATCAGCCCCAGCATTTT. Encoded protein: CASSPGTGFVSNQPQHF.

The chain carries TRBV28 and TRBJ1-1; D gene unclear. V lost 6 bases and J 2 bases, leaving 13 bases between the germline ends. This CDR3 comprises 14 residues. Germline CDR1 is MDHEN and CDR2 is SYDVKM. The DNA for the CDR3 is TGTGCCAGCAGCCCCTTAGAGCGTAACACTGAAGCTTTCTTT. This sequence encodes CASSPLERNTEAFF.

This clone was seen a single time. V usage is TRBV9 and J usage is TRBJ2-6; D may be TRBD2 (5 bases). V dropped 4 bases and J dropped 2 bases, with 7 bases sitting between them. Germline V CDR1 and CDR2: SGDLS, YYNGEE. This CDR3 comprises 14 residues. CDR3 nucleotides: TGTGCCAGCAGCACTAGAACTGGGGCCAACGTCCTGACTTTC. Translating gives CASSTRTGANVLTF. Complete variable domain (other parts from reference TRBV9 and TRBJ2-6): DSGVTQTPKHLITATGQRVTLRCSPRSGDLSVYWYQQSLDQGLQFLIQYYNGEERAKGNILERFSAQQFPDLHSELNLSSLELGDSALYFCASSTRTGANVLTFGAGSRLTVL.

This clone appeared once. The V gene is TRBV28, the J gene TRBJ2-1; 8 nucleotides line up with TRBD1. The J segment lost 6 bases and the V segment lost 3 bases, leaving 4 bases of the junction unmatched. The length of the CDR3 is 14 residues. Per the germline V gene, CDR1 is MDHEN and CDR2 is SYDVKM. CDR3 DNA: TGTGCCAGCAGTTTCAGGGGGCTCTCCAATGAGCAGTTCTTC. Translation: CASSFRGLSNEQFF.

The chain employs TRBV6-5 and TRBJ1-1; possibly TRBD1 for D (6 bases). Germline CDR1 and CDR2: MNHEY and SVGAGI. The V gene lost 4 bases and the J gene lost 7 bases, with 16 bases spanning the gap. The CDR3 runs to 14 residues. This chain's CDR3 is CASSFTGLHSEAFF. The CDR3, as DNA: TGTGCCAGCAGTTTCACAGGGCTTCACAGTGAAGCTTTCTTT.

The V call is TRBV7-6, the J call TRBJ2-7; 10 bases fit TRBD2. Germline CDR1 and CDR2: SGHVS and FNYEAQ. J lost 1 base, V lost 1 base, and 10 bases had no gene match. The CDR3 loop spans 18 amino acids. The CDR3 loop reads CASSLGGSPSGRSYEQYF. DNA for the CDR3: TGTGCCAGCAGCTTAGGCGGTTCGCCTAGCGGGAGATCCTACGAGCAGTACTTC.

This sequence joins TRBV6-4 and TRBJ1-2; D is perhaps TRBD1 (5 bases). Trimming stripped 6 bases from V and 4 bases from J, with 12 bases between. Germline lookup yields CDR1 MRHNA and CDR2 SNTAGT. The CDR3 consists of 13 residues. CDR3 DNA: TGTGCCAGCAGGCCGGGGGGTTCCTATGGCTACACCTTC. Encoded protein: CASRPGGSYGYTF.

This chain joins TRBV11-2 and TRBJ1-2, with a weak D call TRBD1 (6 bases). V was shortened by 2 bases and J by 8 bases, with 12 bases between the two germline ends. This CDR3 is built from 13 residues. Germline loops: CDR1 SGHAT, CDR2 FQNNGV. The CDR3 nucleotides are TGTGCCAGCAGCTTACAGGGGAGGGGCGGCTACACCTTC. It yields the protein CASSLQGRGGYTF.

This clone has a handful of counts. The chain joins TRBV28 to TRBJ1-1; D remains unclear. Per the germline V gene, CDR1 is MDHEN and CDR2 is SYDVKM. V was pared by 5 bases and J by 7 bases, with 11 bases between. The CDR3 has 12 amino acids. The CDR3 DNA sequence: TGTGCCAGCAGTATGTACCGGGGTGAAGCTTTCTTT. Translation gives CASSMYRGEAFF.

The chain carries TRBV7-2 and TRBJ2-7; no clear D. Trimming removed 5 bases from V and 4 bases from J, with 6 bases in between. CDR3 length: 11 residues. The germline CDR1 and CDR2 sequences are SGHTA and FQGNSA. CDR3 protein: CASSPGYEQYF. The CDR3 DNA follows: TGTGCCAGCAGCCCCGGGTACGAGCAGTACTTC. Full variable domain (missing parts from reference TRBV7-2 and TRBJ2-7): GAGVSQSPSNKVTEKGKDVELRCDPISGHTALYWYRQSLGQGLEFLIYFQGNSAPDKSGLPSDRFSAERTGGSVSTLTIQRTQQEDSAVYLCASSPGYEQYFGPGTRLTVT.

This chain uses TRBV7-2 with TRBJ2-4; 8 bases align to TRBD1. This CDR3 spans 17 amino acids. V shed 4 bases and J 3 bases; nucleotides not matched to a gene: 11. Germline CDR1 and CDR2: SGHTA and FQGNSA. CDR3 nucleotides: TGTGCCAGCAGCTCAATAGGACAGGGCGTCGGCAAAAACATTCAGTACTTC. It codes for CASSSIGQGVGKNIQYF.

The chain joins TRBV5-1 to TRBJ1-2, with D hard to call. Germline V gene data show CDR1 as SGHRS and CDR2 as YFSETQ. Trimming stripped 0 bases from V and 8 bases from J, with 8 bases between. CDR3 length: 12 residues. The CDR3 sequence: CASSLGGYGYTF. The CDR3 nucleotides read TGCGCCAGCAGCTTGGGCGGTTACGGCTACACCTTC. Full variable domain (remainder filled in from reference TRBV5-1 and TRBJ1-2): KAGVTQTPRYLIKTRGQQVTLSCSPISGHRSVSWYQQTPGQGLQFLFEYFSETQRNKGNFPGRFSGRQFSNSRSEMNVSTLELGDSALYLCASSLGGYGYTFGSGTRLTVV.

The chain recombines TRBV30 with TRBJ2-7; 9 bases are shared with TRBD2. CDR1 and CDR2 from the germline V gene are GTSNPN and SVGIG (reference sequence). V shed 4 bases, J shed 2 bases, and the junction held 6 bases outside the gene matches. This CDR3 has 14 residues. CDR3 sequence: CAWTETSGPYEQYF. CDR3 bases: TGTGCCTGGACTGAGACTAGCGGTCCCTACGAGCAGTACTTC.

The CDR3 nucleotides read TGTGCCAGCAGCCCAGCGGGACAGGTGGGTTCACCCCTCCACTTT. Protein sequence: CASSPAGQVGSPLHF. The chain recombines TRBV4-2 with TRBJ1-6; 8 bases agree with TRBD1. J was trimmed by 9 bases and V by 4 bases; bases with no gene match: 8. Per germline, CDR1 LGHNA and CDR2 YNFKEQ. There are 15 residues in the CDR3.

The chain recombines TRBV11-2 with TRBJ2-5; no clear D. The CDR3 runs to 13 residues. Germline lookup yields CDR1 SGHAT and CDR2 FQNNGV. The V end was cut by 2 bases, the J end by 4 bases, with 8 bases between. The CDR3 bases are TGTGCCAGCAGCTTACGGCGGCGAGAGACCCAGTACTTC. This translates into CASSLRRRETQYF. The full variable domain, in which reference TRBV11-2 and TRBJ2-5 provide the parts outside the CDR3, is EAGVAQSPRYKIIEKRQSVAFWCNPISGHATLYWYQQILGQGPKLLIQFQNNGVVDDSQLPKDRFSAERLKGVDSTLKIQPAKLEDSAVYLCASSLRRRETQYFGPGTRLLVL.

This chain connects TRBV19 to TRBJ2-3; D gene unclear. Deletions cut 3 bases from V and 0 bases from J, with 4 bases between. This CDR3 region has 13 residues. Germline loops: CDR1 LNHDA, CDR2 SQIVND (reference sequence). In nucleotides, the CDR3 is TGTGCCAGTAGTATTCCTAGCACAGATACGCAGTATTTT. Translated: CASSIPSTDTQYF.

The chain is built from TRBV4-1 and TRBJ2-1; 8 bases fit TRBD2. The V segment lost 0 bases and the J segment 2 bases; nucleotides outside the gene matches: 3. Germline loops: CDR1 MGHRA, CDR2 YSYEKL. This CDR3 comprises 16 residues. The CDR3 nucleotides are TGCGCCAGCAGCCAAGATGAGCGGGAGACCTACAATGAGCAGTTCTTC. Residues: CASSQDERETYNEQFF.

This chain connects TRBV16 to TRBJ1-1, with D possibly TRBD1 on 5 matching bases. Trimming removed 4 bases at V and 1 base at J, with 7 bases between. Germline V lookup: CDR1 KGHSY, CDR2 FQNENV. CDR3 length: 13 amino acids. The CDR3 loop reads CASSLDRNTEAFF. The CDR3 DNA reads TGTGCCAGCAGCCTAGACAGGAACACTGAAGCTTTCTTT.

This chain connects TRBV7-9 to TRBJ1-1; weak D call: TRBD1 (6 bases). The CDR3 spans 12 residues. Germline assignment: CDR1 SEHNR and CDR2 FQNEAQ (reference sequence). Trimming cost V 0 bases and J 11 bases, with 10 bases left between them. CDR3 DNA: TGTGCCAGCAGCTTAGCGCCAGGGGCGGCTTTCTTT. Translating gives CASSLAPGAAFF.

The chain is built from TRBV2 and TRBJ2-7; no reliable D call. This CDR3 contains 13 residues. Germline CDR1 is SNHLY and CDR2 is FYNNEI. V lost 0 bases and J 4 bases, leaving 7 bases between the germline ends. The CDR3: CASSEAPTYEQYF. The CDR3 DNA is TGTGCCAGCAGTGAAGCGCCCACATACGAGCAGTACTTC. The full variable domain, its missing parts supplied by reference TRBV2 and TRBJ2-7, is EPEVTQTPSHQVTQMGQEVILRCVPISNHLYFYWYRQILGQKVEFLVSFYNNEISEKSEIFDDQFSVERPDGSNFTLKIRSTKLEDSAMYFCASSEAPTYEQYFGPGTRLTVT.

The CDR3 is CSVSRTDDYGYTF. For the CDR3, the DNA is TGCAGCGTTTCAAGGACTGATGACTATGGCTACACCTTC. This chain links TRBV29-1 with TRBJ1-2; D unclear. Trimming left V 5 bases short and J 3 bases short, with 13 bases between. This CDR3 comprises 13 residues. CDR1 and CDR2 from the germline V gene are SQVTM and ANQGSEA.

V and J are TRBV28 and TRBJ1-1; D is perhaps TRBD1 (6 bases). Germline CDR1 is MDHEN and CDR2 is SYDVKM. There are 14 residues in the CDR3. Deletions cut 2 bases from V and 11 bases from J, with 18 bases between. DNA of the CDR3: TGTGCCAGCAGTTTAGCCAACACAGGGATCTATGCTTTCTTT. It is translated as CASSLANTGIYAFF.

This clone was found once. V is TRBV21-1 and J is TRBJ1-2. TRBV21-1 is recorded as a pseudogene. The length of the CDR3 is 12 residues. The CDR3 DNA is TGTGCCAGCAGCAAAGACGGGTTAGGCTACACCTTC. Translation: CASSKDGLGYTF.

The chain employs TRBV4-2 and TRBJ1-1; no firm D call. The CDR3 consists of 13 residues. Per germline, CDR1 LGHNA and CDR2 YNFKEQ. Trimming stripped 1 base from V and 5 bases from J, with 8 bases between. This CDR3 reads CASSQGEATEAFF. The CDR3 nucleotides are TGTGCCAGCAGCCAAGGTGAGGCTACTGAAGCTTTCTTT.